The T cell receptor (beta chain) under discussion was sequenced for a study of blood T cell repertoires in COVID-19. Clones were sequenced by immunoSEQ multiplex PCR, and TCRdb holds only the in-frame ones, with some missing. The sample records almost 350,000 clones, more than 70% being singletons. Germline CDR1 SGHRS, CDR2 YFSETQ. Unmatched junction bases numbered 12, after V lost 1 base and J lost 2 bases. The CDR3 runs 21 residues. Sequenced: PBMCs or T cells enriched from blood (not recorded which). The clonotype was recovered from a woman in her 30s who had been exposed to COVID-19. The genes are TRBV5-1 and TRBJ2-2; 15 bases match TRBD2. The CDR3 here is CASSLFHPGLAGGPNTGELFF. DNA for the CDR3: TGCGCCAGCAGCTTGTTCCACCCAGGACTAGCGGGAGGGCCTAACACCGGGGAGCTGTTTTTT.